Reported below is one TCR beta chain. What it binds is not known. Phlebotomy per donor yielded a single 2.5 ml blood sample. This sample stems from a study of monozygotic twins with inflammatory bowel disease. The UMIs contained a 6-nucleotide sample barcode. They were added by template switching during cDNA synthesis. Each CDR3 protein gets one entry in TCRdb, which reprocessed the 5' RACE reads and gives no DNA. Recorded for this sample: approximately 330,000 distinct CDR3 sequences. Study results and limitations: Individual T cell subtypes were not distinguishable. Support for any single strong IBD-associated signal or clonotype was not found.

CDR1 is MNHEY and CDR2 is SMNVEV in the germline V gene (reference sequence). The CDR3 has 15 residues. The V gene is TRBV27, the J gene TRBJ2-2; there is no DNA to check the TCRdb D call of TRBD2. The clonotype originates from a human donor with ulcerative colitis or Crohn's disease, or a healthy co-twin of an affected twin (not recorded which). The source material was blood. The chain's CDR3 is CASSLASGGSGELFF.